This T cell receptor beta chain was captured in a study of blood T cell repertoires in COVID-19. Here immunoSEQ multiplex PCR was the method, and the copy in TCRdb shows in-frame clones only, minus some. The sample records 200,000 or so clones, 82% being singletons. V was clipped by 6 bases and J by 6 bases; unmatched bases: 4. This CDR3 comprises 12 residues. CDR1 and CDR2 (germline): MNHEY, SVGAGI. The sequence was obtained from a woman between 25 and 40 years old with acute or convalescent COVID-19. The rearrangement uses TRBV6-5 and TRBJ1-2; 7 bases agree with TRBD1. The sequenced sample was peripheral blood. The CDR3 loop is CASRQTGNGYTF. The CDR3 coding sequence is TGTGCCAGCAGACAGACAGGGAATGGCTACACCTTC.